This T cell receptor (beta chain) was observed in a study of T cell repertoires in cytomegalovirus infection. Overall study context: Both CMV infection and a matching HLA type were indicated by public TCR beta signatures. Findings of the study overall: In two of eight donors, the top clonotype was HLA-C-restricted CMV-specific.

This clonotype was seen repeatedly, ten times or more. The antigen is unknown. Trimming removed 0 bases from V and 6 bases from J, with 17 bases in between. CDR1 and CDR2 (germline): DFQATT, SNEGSKA (reference sequence). The CDR3 is 16 amino acids. TCRdb processed the reads anew with MiXCR; each CDR3 protein has one entry. The repertoire includes more than 250,000 distinct CDR3 sequences, roughly 25% of them detected once, and roughly 13% sits in the top ten. The genes are TRBV20-1 and TRBJ2-2; D is perhaps TRBD2 (6 bases). This sequence was found in a human donor in good health (CMV status not recorded). Some clones in this sample may be carry-over from other donors' samples. The sample in question was cultured PBMCs, obtained from culture after CMV antigen stimulation. The CDR3 spells CSARDRNGSFSGELFF. The DNA for the CDR3 is TGCAGTGCTAGAGATCGGAACGGGAGTTTCTCCGGGGAGCTGTTTTTT.